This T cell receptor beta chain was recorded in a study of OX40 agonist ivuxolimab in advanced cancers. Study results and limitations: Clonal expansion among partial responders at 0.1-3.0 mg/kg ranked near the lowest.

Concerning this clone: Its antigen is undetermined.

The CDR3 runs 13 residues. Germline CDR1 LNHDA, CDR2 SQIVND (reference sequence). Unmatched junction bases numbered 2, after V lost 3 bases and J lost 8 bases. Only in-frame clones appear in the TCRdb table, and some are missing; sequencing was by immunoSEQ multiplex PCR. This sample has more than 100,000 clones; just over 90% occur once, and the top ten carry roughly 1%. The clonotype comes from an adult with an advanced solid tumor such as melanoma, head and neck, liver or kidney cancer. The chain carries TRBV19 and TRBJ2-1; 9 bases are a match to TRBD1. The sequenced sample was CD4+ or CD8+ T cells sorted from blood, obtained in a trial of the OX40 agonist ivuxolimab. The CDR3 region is CASSIRDRDEQFF. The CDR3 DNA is TGTGCCAGTAGTATCCGGGACAGGGATGAGCAGTTCTTC.